This TCR beta chain was profiled in a study of T-cell reconstitution after alpha-beta-depleted transplantation in children. Germline lookup yields CDR1 SGHRS and CDR2 YFSETQ. CDR3 length equals 12 residues. Trimming removed 7 bases at V and 0 bases at J, with 7 bases between. This clonotype was observed a handful of times. Preparation of the TCRbeta library was carried out with unique molecular identifiers. TCRdb fed the PCR reads into MiXCR, producing one record per CDR3 protein. The profile shows approximately 510,000 distinct CDR3 sequences, 15% to 20% of them singletons. The source of this sequence is a human donor who donated a stem cell graft to a child with acute lymphoblastic leukemia. The specimen was PBMCs from the stem cell graft donor, collected from the stem cell graft. V usage is TRBV5-1 and J usage is TRBJ1-2, with D unresolved. The CDR3 DNA is TGCGCCAGCCGACAAGCTAACTATGGCTACACCTTC. Protein: CASRQANYGYTF. Looking up the rest from reference TRBV5-1 and TRBJ1-2 gives the full variable domain: KAGVTQTPRYLIKTRGQQVTLSCSPISGHRSVSWYQQTPGQGLQFLFEYFSETQRNKGNFPGRFSGRQFSNSRSEMNVSTLELGDSALYLCASRQANYGYTFGSGTRLTVV.